The present entry profiles one T cell receptor (beta chain) with its context. Its antigen is undetermined. Clones were sequenced by immunoSEQ multiplex PCR, and TCRdb holds only the in-frame ones, with some missing. The table lists about 97,000 clones, 85% to 95% of them singletons. This sample stems from a study of cytomegalovirus exposure and HLA in healthy donors. Study summary: The same platform as the approximately 640 first-cohort repertoires was used for the 120 validation repertoires, a later analysis reported.

The germline V gene encodes CDR1 MRHNA and CDR2 SNTAGT. The V and J ends lost 3 bases and 2 bases, in that order; junction bases with no gene match: 0. The CDR3 has 15 amino acids. Study results and limitations: 150 to 200 TCR beta chains were listed as cytomegalovirus-associated. Most observed TCR sequences were rare, whereas some public TCRs were detected in many donors. That first-cohort TCR clusters tended to co-occur in the roughly 130 validation repertoires was found in a later analysis.

Sequenced input: PBMCs. This receptor was taken from a woman between 18 and 29 years old in good health and CMV-seronegative. J is TRBJ2-1 and V is TRBV6-4; TRBD2 matches 11 bases. The DNA for the CDR3 is TGTGCCAGCAGTGAGACTAGCGGGACCTACAATGAGCAGTTCTTC. Translation gives CASSETSGTYNEQFF.